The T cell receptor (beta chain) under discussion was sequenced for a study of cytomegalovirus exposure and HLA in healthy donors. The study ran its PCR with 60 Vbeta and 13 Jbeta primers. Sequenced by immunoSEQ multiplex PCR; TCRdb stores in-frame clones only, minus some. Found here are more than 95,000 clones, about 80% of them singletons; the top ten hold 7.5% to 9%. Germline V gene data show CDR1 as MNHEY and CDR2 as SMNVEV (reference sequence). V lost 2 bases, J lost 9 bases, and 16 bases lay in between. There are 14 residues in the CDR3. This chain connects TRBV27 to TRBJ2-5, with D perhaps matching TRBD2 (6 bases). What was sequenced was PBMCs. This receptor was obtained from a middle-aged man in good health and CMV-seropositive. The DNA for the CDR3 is TGTGCCAGCAGTTTAGAACTAGCCTCCGGGCCCCAGTACTTC. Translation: CASSLELASGPQYF.